This is a list of T cell receptor beta chains from one sample in a study of blood T cell repertoires in COVID-19. The method was immunoSEQ multiplex PCR; TCRdb's version includes in-frame clones alone and lacks a portion of them. The data contain roughly 210,000 clones, 80% to 85% of them singletons. Material for sequencing was peripheral blood. These receptors originate from an elderly woman with COVID-19, enrolled during active disease. The CDR3 runs from the conserved cysteine through the conserved F or W. D genes are given only for firm matches. Part of the rows lack a size; the others show once, few, many or a class for expanded clones.

-	TRBV28	TRBJ2-7	-	CASKGSWSYEQYF	TGTGCCAGCAAAGGGAGCTGGAGCTACGAGCAGTACTTC
once	TRBV5-1	TRBJ2-6	TRBD1	CASSNRQGSLLAGANVLTF	TGCGCCAGCAGCAATAGACAGGGTAGTTTGTTGGCTGGGGCCAACGTCCTGACTTTC
-	TRBV27	TRBJ1-5	-	CASRRSSNQPQHF	TGTGCCAGCAGGCGCTCTAGCAATCAGCCCCAGCATTTT
once	TRBV9	TRBJ2-2	TRBD2	CASSAGLAGTGELFF	TGTGCCAGCAGCGCGGGACTAGCGGGCACCGGGGAGCTGTTTTTT
few	TRBV7-2	TRBJ2-5	TRBD2	CASSLARLAGKETQYF	TGTGCCAGCAGCTTAGCTCGACTAGCGGGAAAAGAGACCCAGTACTTC
few	TRBV5-1	TRBJ2-7	TRBD2	CASSSPRTGGNSYEQYF	TGCGCCAGCAGCTCCCCTCGGACGGGGGGTAACTCCTACGAGCAGTACTTC
-	TRBV2	TRBJ1-1	TRBD1	CASSGDRGRAEAFF	TGTGCCAGCAGTGGAGACAGGGGGCGGGCTGAAGCTTTCTTT
-	TRBV28	TRBJ1-2	-	CASSLPTGRGYTF	TGTGCCAGCAGTTTACCGACGGGTCGGGGCTACACCTTC
-	TRBV12-3/TRBV12-4	TRBJ2-1	-	CASRGTGYNEQFF	TGTGCCAGCCGGGGGACTGGGTACAATGAGCAGTTCTTC
-	TRBV5-1	TRBJ2-5	TRBD1	CASSLVGTGAWETQYF	TGCGCCAGCAGCTTGGTCGGGACAGGGGCTTGGGAGACCCAGTACTTC
-	TRBV5-1	TRBJ1-6	TRBD1	CASSLEQGRNSPLHF	TGCGCCAGCAGTTTGGAACAGGGGAGGAATTCACCCCTCCACTTT
-	TRBV5-1	TRBJ2-3	-	CASSVMPLADTQYF	TGCGCCAGCAGCGTAATGCCATTAGCAGATACGCAGTATTTT
few	TRBV5-1	TRBJ1-2	-	CASSFITTGIEGGYTF	TGCGCCAGCAGCTTCATTACCACAGGGATCGAAGGGGGCTACACCTTC
once	TRBV7-2	TRBJ2-5	-	CASSLIQEETQYF	TGTGCCAGCAGCTTAATCCAGGAAGAGACCCAGTACTTC
few	TRBV19	TRBJ1-2	-	CASSPEGDYGYTF	TGTGCCAGTAGTCCGGAAGGGGATTATGGCTACACCTTC
-	TRBV7-6	TRBJ2-2	-	CASSLSRQGGTGELFF	TGTGCCAGCAGCTTATCTCGGCAGGGGGGTACCGGGGAGCTGTTTTTT
-	TRBV6-5	TRBJ1-5	-	CASSPTAGRPQHF	TGTGCCAGCAGTCCGACCGCGGGAAGGCCCCAGCATTTT
-	TRBV5-7	TRBJ1-2	TRBD1	CASSLDRGNYGYTF	TGTGCCAGCAGCTTGGACAGGGGTAACTATGGCTACACCTTC
-	TRBV3-1/TRBV3-2	TRBJ1-1	TRBD1	CASSQGTGAREAFF	TGTGCCAGCAGCCAGGGGACAGGGGCTCGAGAAGCTTTCTTT
-	TRBV7-2	TRBJ1-1	-	CASSINRATEAFF	TGTGCCAGCAGCATTAACAGGGCCACTGAAGCTTTCTTT
-	TRBV5-1	TRBJ1-2	-	CASSSEGNYGYTF	TGCGCCAGCAGCTCGGAGGGAAACTATGGCTACACCTTC
once	TRBV28	TRBJ1-5	TRBD1	CAGQGGNQPQHF	TGTGCGGGACAGGGGGGAAATCAGCCCCAGCATTTT
-	TRBV11-2	TRBJ2-3	TRBD2	CASSPTSGGKVPDTQYF	TGTGCCAGCAGCCCTACTAGCGGGGGAAAGGTCCCAGATACGCAGTATTTT
-	TRBV9	TRBJ2-7	TRBD1	CASSVGGQSYEQYF	TGTGCCAGCAGCGTAGGGGGACAGAGCTACGAGCAGTACTTC
-	TRBV28	TRBJ2-3	TRBD2	CASSLGTAGGQVPDTQYF	TGTGCCAGCAGTTTAGGGACGGCGGGGGGCCAGGTCCCCGATACGCAGTATTTT
-	TRBV5-1	TRBJ1-1	TRBD1	CASSSGQAQLNTEAFF	TGCGCCAGCAGCTCAGGACAGGCCCAGCTGAACACTGAAGCTTTCTTT
few	TRBV27	TRBJ1-4	TRBD1	CASNGPGQGGPTNEKLFF	TGTGCCAGCAATGGACCGGGACAGGGAGGGCCAACTAATGAAAAACTGTTTTTT
-	TRBV5-1	TRBJ2-5	TRBD2	CASSPFERGGRETQYF	TGCGCCAGCAGCCCCTTTGAGCGGGGGGGCCGAGAGACCCAGTACTTC
-	TRBV28	TRBJ2-7	-	CASSGGSDRRGYEQYF	TGTGCCAGCAGTGGGGGAAGTGACAGGAGAGGATACGAGCAGTACTTC
-	TRBV2	TRBJ1-2	TRBD1	CASRTGTGSYYGYTF	TGTGCCAGCAGAACCGGGACAGGGAGTTACTATGGCTACACCTTC
once	TRBV20-1	TRBJ2-2	-	CSASRVSNTGELFF	TGCAGTGCTAGTCGGGTCTCGAACACCGGGGAGCTGTTTTTT
-	TRBV19	TRBJ2-3	-	CASSGDSIGDTQYF	TGTGCCAGTAGTGGGGACTCAATCGGGGATACGCAGTATTTT
-	TRBV27	TRBJ1-5	TRBD1	CASRRTGKGNQPQHF	TGTGCCAGCAGACGGACAGGGAAGGGAAATCAGCCCCAGCATTTT
-	TRBV5-8	TRBJ2-3	TRBD1	CASSTSTGGGTDTQYF	TGTGCCAGCAGCACCTCGACAGGGGGAGGCACAGATACGCAGTATTTT
-	TRBV5-6	TRBJ1-2	TRBD1	CASSLERGRAYGYTF	TGTGCCAGCAGCTTGGAGAGGGGGCGGGCCTATGGCTACACCTTC
-	TRBV7-9	TRBJ2-2	-	CASSLGAGYTGELFF	TGTGCCAGCAGCCTCGGCGCGGGTTACACCGGGGAGCTGTTTTTT
-	TRBV6-5	TRBJ2-3	-	CASSRDTFTDTQYF	TGTGCCAGCAGCCGGGACACATTCACAGATACGCAGTATTTT
-	TRBV18	TRBJ2-7	TRBD1	CASSPTGNEQYF	TGTGCCAGCTCACCGACAGGGAACGAGCAGTACTTC
-	TRBV7-9	TRBJ2-7	TRBD2	CASSGDYLAYEQYF	TGTGCCAGCAGCGGGGACTACCTCGCCTACGAGCAGTACTTC
-	TRBV9	TRBJ1-1	-	CASSPDRSGLNTEAFF	TGTGCCAGCAGCCCCGACAGGTCCGGATTGAACACTGAAGCTTTCTTT
once	TRBV7-9	TRBJ1-2	-	CASSSERGGYTF	TGTGCCAGCAGCTCGGAGAGAGGGGGCTACACCTTC
once	TRBV4-2	TRBJ2-1	-	CASSQDSEQFF	TGTGCCAGCAGCCAAGATAGTGAGCAGTTCTTC
-	TRBV6-1	TRBJ1-2	-	CASRPTGYYGYTF	TGTGCCAGCAGGCCAACAGGGTACTATGGCTACACCTTC
few	TRBV11-1	TRBJ1-1	-	CASSPGPRGGTEAFF	TGTGCCAGCAGCCCGGGCCCGAGGGGAGGCACTGAAGCTTTCTTT
-	TRBV18	TRBJ2-2	-	CASSPPSQATGELFF	TGTGCCAGCTCACCACCGTCCCAGGCAACCGGGGAGCTGTTTTTT
-	TRBV4-1	TRBJ1-3	TRBD1	CASSQEGTGAGNTIYF	TGCGCCAGCAGCCAAGAGGGGACAGGGGCTGGAAACACCATATATTTT
-	TRBV7-3	TRBJ2-3	-	CASSERGTDTQYF	TGTGCCAGCAGCGAGCGGGGCACAGATACGCAGTATTTT
once	TRBV4-1	TRBJ1-3	TRBD1	CASSSGTGRLGNTIYF	TGCGCCAGCAGCTCGGGGACAGGGCGTCTTGGAAACACCATATATTTT
-	TRBV28	TRBJ1-4	TRBD1	CASSLDRVEKLFF	TGTGCCAGCAGTTTGGACAGGGTTGAAAAACTGTTTTTT
-	TRBV5-1	TRBJ2-1	-	CASSLAVGAYNEQFF	TGCGCCAGCAGCTTGGCCGTCGGAGCCTACAATGAGCAGTTCTTC
-	TRBV6-5	TRBJ1-1	-	CATTLERNTEAFF	TGTGCCACTACCCTCGAGAGAAACACTGAAGCTTTCTTT
-	TRBV5-5	TRBJ1-5	-	CASSLISSGQNQPQHF	TGTGCCAGCAGCTTGATTTCATCAGGGCAGAATCAGCCCCAGCATTTT
-	TRBV28	TRBJ1-6	TRBD1	CASTVSIRTGECNNSPLHF	TGTGCCAGCACTGTAAGTATAAGGACAGGGGAATGTAATAATTCACCCCTCCACTTT
-	TRBV27	TRBJ2-4	TRBD1	CASSLAGDSLGKNIQYF	TGTGCCAGCAGTTTGGCTGGGGACAGTCTAGGCAAAAACATTCAGTACTTC
-	TRBV28	TRBJ2-7	-	CASSWDTAPGNYEQYF	TGTGCCAGCAGTTGGGACACCGCCCCAGGGAACTACGAGCAGTACTTC
-	TRBV9	TRBJ2-1	TRBD2	CASSVLPAGVGGNEQFF	TGTGCCAGCAGCGTCCTCCCCGCGGGGGTCGGCGGGAATGAGCAGTTCTTC
-	TRBV9	TRBJ1-4	-	CASSRSTGEMGEKLFF	TGTGCCAGCAGCAGGTCGACGGGGGAGATGGGTGAAAAACTGTTTTTT
-	TRBV3-1/TRBV3-2	TRBJ2-7	TRBD1	CASSEPRWTGSKQYF	TGTGCCAGCAGCGAACCCCGGTGGACAGGGTCCAAGCAGTACTTC
-	TRBV5-1	TRBJ2-1	TRBD2	CASSFVAGGGYEQFF	TGCGCCAGCAGCTTCGTAGCGGGGGGTGGATATGAGCAGTTCTTC